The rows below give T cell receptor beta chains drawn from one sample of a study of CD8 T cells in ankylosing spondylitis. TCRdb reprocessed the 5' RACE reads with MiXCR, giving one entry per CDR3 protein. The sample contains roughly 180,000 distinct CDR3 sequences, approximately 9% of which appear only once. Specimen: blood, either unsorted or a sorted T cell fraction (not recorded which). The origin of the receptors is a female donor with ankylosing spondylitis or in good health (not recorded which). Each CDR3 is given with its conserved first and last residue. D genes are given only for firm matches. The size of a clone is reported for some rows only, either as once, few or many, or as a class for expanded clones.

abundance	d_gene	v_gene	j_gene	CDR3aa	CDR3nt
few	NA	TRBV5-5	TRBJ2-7	CASSRGQSLYEQYF	TGTGCCAGCAGCCGCGGACAGTCCTTATACGAGCAGTACTTC
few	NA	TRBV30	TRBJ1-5	CAWSVGGASNQPQHF	TGTGCCTGGAGTGTAGGGGGAGCTAGCAATCAGCCCCAGCATTTT
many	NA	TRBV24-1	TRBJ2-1	CATSDSTPRAVGEQFF	TGTGCCACCAGTGATTCGACCCCCAGGGCGGTGGGTGAGCAGTTCTTC
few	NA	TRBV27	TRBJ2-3	CASSLSWGVGPTDTQYF	TGTGCCAGCAGTTTATCGTGGGGGGTGGGACCCACAGATACGCAGTATTTT
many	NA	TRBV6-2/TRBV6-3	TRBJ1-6	CASSYGEGLGTALLIDSPLHF	TGTGCCAGCAGTTATGGGGAAGGTCTTGGGACGGCACTCCTAATCGATTCACCCCTCCACTTT
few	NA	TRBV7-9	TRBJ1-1	CASSLVSTNTEAFF	TGTGCCAGCAGCTTAGTTTCAACGAACACTGAAGCTTTCTTT
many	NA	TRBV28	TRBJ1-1	CASSFYRDTEAFF	TGTGCCAGCAGTTTTTACAGGGACACTGAAGCTTTCTTT
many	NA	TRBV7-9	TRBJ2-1	CASSLGLGLTYNEQFF	TGTGCCAGCAGCTTAGGTCTAGGTTTAACCTACAATGAGCAGTTCTTC
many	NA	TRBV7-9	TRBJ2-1	CASNEQFF	TGTGCCAGCAATGAGCAGTTCTTC
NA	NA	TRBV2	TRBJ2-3	CASSGGGQPYTDTDTQYF	TGTGCCAGCAGTGGGGGGGGACAGCCGTACACTGACACAGATACGCAGTATTTT
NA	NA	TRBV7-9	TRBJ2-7	CASSLVQGVYEQYF	TGTGCCAGCAGCTTAGTTCAGGGCGTTTACGAGCAGTACTTC
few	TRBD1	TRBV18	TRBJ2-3	CASSTATRDRVPPDTQYF	TGTGCCAGCTCAACAGCAACACGGGACAGGGTCCCCCCAGATACGCAGTATTTT
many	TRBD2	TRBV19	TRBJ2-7	CASSPRTSGYEQYF	TGTGCCAGTAGTCCTCGGACTAGCGGCTACGAGCAGTACTTC
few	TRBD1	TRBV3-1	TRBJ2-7	CASSPNRDRGLEQYF	TGTGCCAGCAGCCCGAACCGGGACAGGGGCCTAGAGCAGTACTTC
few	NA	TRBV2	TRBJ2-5	CAGAGLAGRETQYF	TGTGCCGGAGCTGGACTGGCTGGAAGAGAGACCCAGTACTTC
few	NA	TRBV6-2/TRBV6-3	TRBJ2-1	CASSPTGTGYNEQFF	TGTGCCAGCAGCCCGACCGGGACTGGTTACAATGAGCAGTTCTTC
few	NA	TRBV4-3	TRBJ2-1	CASSQSRLVGEQFF	TGCGCCAGCAGCCAATCCAGACTAGTCGGCGAGCAGTTCTTC
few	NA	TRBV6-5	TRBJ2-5	CASSYSVEPQETQYF	TGTGCCAGCAGTTACTCGGTAGAGCCTCAAGAGACCCAGTACTTC
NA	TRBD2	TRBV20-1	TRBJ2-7	CSASGRGYDEQYF	TGCAGTGCTAGCGGGAGGGGGTACGACGAGCAGTACTTC
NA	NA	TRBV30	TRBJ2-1	CAWSVVPGDEQFF	TGTGCCTGGAGTGTAGTTCCCGGGGATGAGCAGTTCTTC
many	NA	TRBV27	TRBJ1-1	CASSFPGAEAFF	TGTGCCAGCAGTTTCCCAGGGGCTGAAGCTTTCTTT
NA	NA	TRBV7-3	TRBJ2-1	CASSLTAPVGASYNEQFF	TGTGCCAGCAGCTTAACGGCGCCGGTGGGAGCTTCCTACAATGAGCAGTTCTTC
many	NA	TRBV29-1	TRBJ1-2	CSVEEYSTGTGGYTF	TGCAGCGTTGAAGAGTATTCTACAGGAACGGGCGGCTACACCTTC
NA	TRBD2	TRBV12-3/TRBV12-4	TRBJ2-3	CAISGTSGFFSTDTQYF	TGTGCCATCTCCGGGACTAGCGGTTTCTTTAGCACAGATACGCAGTATTTT
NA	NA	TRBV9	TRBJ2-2	CASSIGTNTGELFF	TGTGCCAGCAGCATAGGGACAAACACCGGGGAGCTGTTTTTT
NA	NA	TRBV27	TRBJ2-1	CASSLWDPNEQFF	TGTGCCAGCAGTTTATGGGACCCCAATGAGCAGTTCTTC
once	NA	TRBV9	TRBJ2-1	CASSVVPTVNEQFF	TGTGCCAGCAGCGTAGTCCCCACGGTCAATGAGCAGTTCTTC
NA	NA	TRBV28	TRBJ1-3	CASRATGGSGNTIYF	TGTGCCAGCAGAGCCACCGGAGGAAGTGGAAACACCATATATTTT
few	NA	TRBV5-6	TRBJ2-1	CASSFSYEQFF	TGTGCCAGCAGCTTCAGCTACGAGCAGTTCTTC
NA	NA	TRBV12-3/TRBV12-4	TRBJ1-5	CASSIGPGNQPQHF	TGTGCCAGCAGTATCGGGCCAGGCAATCAGCCCCAGCATTTT
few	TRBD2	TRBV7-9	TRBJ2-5	CASSTGTSEETQYF	TGTGCCAGCAGCACGGGGACTAGCGAAGAGACCCAGTACTTC
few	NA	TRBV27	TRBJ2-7	CASSPTGISYEQYF	TGTGCCAGCAGTCCCACAGGGATTAGTTACGAGCAGTACTTC
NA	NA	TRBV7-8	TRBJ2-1	CASSWALSVLDNEQFF	TGTGCCAGCAGCTGGGCCCTTTCGGTTTTGGACAATGAGCAGTTCTTC
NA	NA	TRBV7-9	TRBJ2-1	CASSPRDTHLYNEQFF	TGTGCCAGCAGCCCCCGGGACACTCACTTATACAATGAGCAGTTCTTC
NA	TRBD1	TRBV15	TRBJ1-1	CATSTRRQGVEAFF	TGTGCCACCAGCACCAGAAGACAGGGGGTTGAAGCTTTCTTT
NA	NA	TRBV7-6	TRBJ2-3	CASSLGYLEDTQYF	TGTGCCAGCAGCTTAGGGTATCTTGAAGATACGCAGTATTTT
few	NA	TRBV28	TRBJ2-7	CASWDFSYEQYF	TGTGCCAGCTGGGACTTTTCCTACGAGCAGTACTTC